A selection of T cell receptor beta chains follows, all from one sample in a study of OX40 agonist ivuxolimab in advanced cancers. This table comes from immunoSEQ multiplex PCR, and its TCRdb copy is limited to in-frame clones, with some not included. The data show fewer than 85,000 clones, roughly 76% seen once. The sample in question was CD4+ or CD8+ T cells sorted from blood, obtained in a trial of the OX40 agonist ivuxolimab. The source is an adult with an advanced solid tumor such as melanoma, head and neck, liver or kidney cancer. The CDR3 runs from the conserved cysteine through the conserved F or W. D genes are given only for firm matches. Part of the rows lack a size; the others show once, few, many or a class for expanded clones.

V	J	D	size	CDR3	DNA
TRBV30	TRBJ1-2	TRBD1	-	CAWHRDRGGYGYTF	TGTGCCTGGCACCGGGACAGGGGAGGCTATGGCTACACCTTC
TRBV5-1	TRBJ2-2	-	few	CASSSDPNTGELFF	TGCGCCAGCAGCTCGGACCCGAACACCGGGGAGCTGTTTTTT
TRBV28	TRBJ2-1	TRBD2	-	CASSGLAGVSYNEQFF	TGTGCCAGCAGTGGCCTAGCGGGAGTATCCTACAATGAGCAGTTCTTC
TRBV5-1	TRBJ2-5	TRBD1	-	CASSPMTGGTETQYF	TGCGCCAGCAGCCCGATGACAGGGGGCACAGAGACCCAGTACTTC
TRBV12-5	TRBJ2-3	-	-	CASGLYRPTDTQYF	TGTGCTAGTGGTTTGTACCGCCCCACAGATACGCAGTATTTT
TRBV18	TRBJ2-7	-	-	CASSPDGTYEQYF	TGTGCCAGCTCACCAGACGGGACCTACGAGCAGTACTTC
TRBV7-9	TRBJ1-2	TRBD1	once	CASSLGQGEFWDGYTF	TGTGCCAGCAGCTTGGGACAGGGGGAATTTTGGGATGGCTACACCTTC
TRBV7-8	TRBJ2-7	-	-	CASSPNWEQYF	TGTGCCAGCAGTCCCAATTGGGAGCAGTACTTC
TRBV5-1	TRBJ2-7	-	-	CASSFSADAYEQYF	TGCGCCAGCAGCTTCAGTGCGGATGCCTACGAGCAGTACTTC
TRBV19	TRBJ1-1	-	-	CASSIGGRVTEAFF	TGTGCCAGTAGTATTGGGGGTAGGGTCACTGAAGCTTTCTTT
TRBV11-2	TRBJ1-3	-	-	CASTFTEGNTIYF	TGTGCCAGCACCTTCACGGAGGGAAACACCATATATTTT
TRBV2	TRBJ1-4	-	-	CASSVLQGFGNEKLFF	TGTGCCAGCAGTGTCCTACAGGGATTCGGTAATGAAAAACTGTTTTTT
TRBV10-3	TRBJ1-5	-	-	CAISERAGNQPQHF	TGTGCCATCAGTGAGAGGGCAGGGAATCAGCCCCAGCATTTT
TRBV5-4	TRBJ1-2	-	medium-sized	CASSLGDLGDYGYTF	TGTGCCAGCAGCTTGGGGGACCTGGGGGACTATGGCTACACCTTC
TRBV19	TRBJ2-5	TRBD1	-	CASSTSAGTGEETQYF	TGTGCCAGTAGTACTAGCGCCGGGACAGGGGAAGAGACCCAGTACTTC
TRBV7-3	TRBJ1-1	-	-	CASRGALNTEAFF	TGTGCCAGCAGGGGGGCGTTGAACACTGAAGCTTTCTTT
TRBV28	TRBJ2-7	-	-	CASSSVGGAGNEQYF	TGTGCCAGCAGTTCGGTGGGGGGGGCTGGAAACGAGCAGTACTTC
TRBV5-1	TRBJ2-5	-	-	CASSLEAGGEKTQYF	TGCGCCAGCAGCTTGGAGGCAGGGGGGGAAAAGACCCAGTACTTC
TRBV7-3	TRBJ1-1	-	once	CASSLLGANTEAFF	TGTGCCAGCAGCTTACTGGGGGCGAACACTGAAGCTTTCTTT
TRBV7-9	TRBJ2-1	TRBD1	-	CASSLARTGGPDYYNEQFF	TGTGCCAGCAGCTTAGCCCGGACAGGGGGCCCCGATTACTACAATGAGCAGTTCTTC
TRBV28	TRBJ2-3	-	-	CASSLFTAAGMPDTQYF	TGTGCCAGCAGTTTATTTACGGCCGCAGGCATGCCAGATACGCAGTATTTT
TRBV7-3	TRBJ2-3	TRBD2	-	CASNQRSRGGSTDTQYF	TGTGCCAGCAACCAACGATCCCGCGGGGGAAGCACAGATACGCAGTATTTT
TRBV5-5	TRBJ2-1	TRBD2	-	CASSLIPLAGHNEQFF	TGTGCCAGCAGCTTAATCCCACTAGCGGGACACAATGAGCAGTTCTTC
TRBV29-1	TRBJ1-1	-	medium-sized	CSVEETGGTEAFF	TGCAGCGTTGAAGAAACGGGAGGGACTGAAGCTTTCTTT
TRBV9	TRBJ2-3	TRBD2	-	CASSPLGTSGADTQYF	TGTGCCAGCAGCCCTCTGGGGACTAGCGGGGCGGATACGCAGTATTTT
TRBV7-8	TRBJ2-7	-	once	CASSFGGRYEQYF	TGTGCCAGCAGCTTTGGTGGGAGGTACGAGCAGTACTTC
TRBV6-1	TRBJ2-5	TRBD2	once	CASDSLAPGQTQYF	TGTGCCAGCGACTCACTAGCGCCTGGACAGACCCAGTACTTC
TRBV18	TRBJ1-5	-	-	CASSPGAGVGQPQHF	TGTGCCAGCTCACCAGGGGCAGGGGTAGGACAGCCCCAGCATTTT